These T cell receptor beta chains were read from a single sample in a study of blood T cell repertoires in COVID-19. The assay was immunoSEQ multiplex PCR, and TCRdb's table has in-frame clones only and misses some. Altogether approximately 210,000 clones are present, 82% being singletons, with the ten largest covering less than 15%. Material: peripheral blood. The receptors were gathered from a woman in her 40s with acute or convalescent COVID-19. The CDR3 runs from the conserved cysteine through the conserved F or W. D genes are given only for firm matches. Where a row states a size, it is once, few, many or the class of an expanded clone; other rows omit it.

d_call j_call v_call clone_size cdr3_aa cdr3_nt
TRBD2 TRBJ2-3 TRBV10-3 . CAIRSVLAGDTDTQYF TGTGCCATCAGATCAGTACTAGCGGGAGACACAGATACGCAGTATTTT
. TRBJ1-2 TRBV29-1 once CSVESPRVGRWGYTF TGCAGCGTTGAATCCCCCAGGGTCGGGCGTTGGGGCTACACCTTC
TRBD1 TRBJ1-2 TRBV5-6 once CASSLAPGQESYGYTF TGTGCCAGCAGCTTGGCGCCGGGACAGGAGTCATATGGCTACACCTTC
TRBD1 TRBJ1-6 TRBV9 . CASSSGGDSPLHF TGTGCCAGCAGCTCAGGGGGAGATTCACCCCTCCACTTT
. TRBJ1-5 TRBV6-5 . CASTPSRSNQPQHF TGTGCCAGCACCCCTAGCAGAAGCAATCAGCCCCAGCATTTT
TRBD1 TRBJ1-4 TRBV5-6 . CASSSMRQGRDEKLFF TGTGCCAGCAGCTCAATGAGACAGGGGAGGGATGAAAAACTGTTTTTT
TRBD2 TRBJ2-3 TRBV18 few CASSFIRKRDPTDTQYF TGTGCCAGCTCATTTATACGCAAGCGGGACCCCACAGATACGCAGTATTTT
. TRBJ1-5 TRBV12-5 . CASGSPGGGNQPQHF TGTGCTAGTGGTTCCCCCGGGGGGGGCAATCAGCCCCAGCATTTT
TRBD1 TRBJ1-4 TRBV15 . CATSRATGGDEKLFF TGTGCCACCAGCAGAGCGACAGGGGGCGATGAAAAACTGTTTTTT
. TRBJ1-4 TRBV15 few CATSRDIRANEKLFF TGTGCCACCAGCAGAGACATCCGGGCTAATGAAAAACTGTTTTTT